The TCR beta chain under discussion was sequenced for a study of graft-versus-host responses after intestinal transplantation. In the study overall: The study gave all recipients anti-thymocyte globulin induction, then tacrolimus and steroids for approximately three years. Study-level points and caveats: Maximum circulating GvH clone levels tracked with early post-transplant HvG decreases. Analysis identified GvH clones in recipient marrow, with some appearing first in ileum or blood.

Measured with immunoSEQ multiplex PCR; TCRdb has only the in-frame clones, and not every one. Here the sample spans about 8,600 clones, around 29% being singletons. Trimming took 2 bases from V and 2 from J, leaving 9 bases between them. Germline values: CDR1 KGHSY, CDR2 FQNENV. The CDR3 spans 14 residues. J is TRBJ2-5 and V is TRBV16, with D possibly TRBD1 on 6 matching bases. This TCR derives from a human patient who received an intestinal transplant. The sequencing used alloreactive CD4+ T cells from a mixed lymphocyte reaction culture, collected before intestinal transplant. Subset specified: CFSE-low proliferating T cells sorted from approximately 6-day pre-transplant mixed lymphocyte reaction (GvH or HvG direction). DNA for the CDR3: TGTGCCAGCAGCCAACTAGGACAGCAAGAGACCCAGTACTTC. This encodes CASSQLGQQETQYF.